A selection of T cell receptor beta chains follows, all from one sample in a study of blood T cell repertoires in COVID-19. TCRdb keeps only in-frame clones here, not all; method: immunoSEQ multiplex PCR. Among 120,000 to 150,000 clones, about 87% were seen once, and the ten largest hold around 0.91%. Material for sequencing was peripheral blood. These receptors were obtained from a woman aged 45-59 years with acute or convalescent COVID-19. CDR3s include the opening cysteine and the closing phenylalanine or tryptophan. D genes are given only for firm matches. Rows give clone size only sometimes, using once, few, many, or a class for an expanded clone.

cdr3_aa: CASSYSGTSGRNEQFF; cdr3_nt: TGTGCCAGCAGCTACTCCGGGACTAGCGGGAGAAATGAGCAGTTCTTC; j_call: TRBJ2-1; d_call: TRBD2; clone_size: .; v_call: TRBV5-4
cdr3_aa: CASSLMLAADTQYF; cdr3_nt: TGTGCCAGCAGCTTAATGTTAGCCGCAGATACGCAGTATTTT; j_call: TRBJ2-3; d_call: .; clone_size: .; v_call: TRBV7-3
cdr3_aa: CASSRTGGAGTEAFF; cdr3_nt: TGTGCCAGTAGCAGAACAGGGGGCGCCGGCACTGAAGCTTTCTTT; j_call: TRBJ1-1; d_call: TRBD1; clone_size: .; v_call: TRBV19
cdr3_aa: CASSLSSVHEQFF; cdr3_nt: TGCGCCAGCAGCTTGAGTTCAGTTCATGAGCAGTTCTTC; j_call: TRBJ2-1; d_call: .; clone_size: .; v_call: TRBV5-1
cdr3_aa: CASSIEGTGGYNEQFF; cdr3_nt: TGTGCCAGTAGTATTGAAGGGACAGGGGGATACAATGAGCAGTTCTTC; j_call: TRBJ2-1; d_call: TRBD1; clone_size: .; v_call: TRBV19
cdr3_aa: CASGTGLSSEQYF; cdr3_nt: TGCGCCAGCGGTACAGGGCTTTCTAGCGAGCAGTACTTC; j_call: TRBJ2-7; d_call: .; clone_size: .; v_call: TRBV10-1
cdr3_aa: CASSFTRTGELFF; cdr3_nt: TGTGCCAGCAGCTTCACGAGGACCGGGGAGCTGTTTTTT; j_call: TRBJ2-2; d_call: .; clone_size: .; v_call: TRBV5-6
cdr3_aa: CASSPRTDPGNSPLHF; cdr3_nt: TGTGCCAGCTCACCCCGGACAGATCCTGGTAATTCACCCCTCCACTTT; j_call: TRBJ1-6; d_call: .; clone_size: once; v_call: TRBV18
cdr3_aa: CASSRETGTGKNIQYF; cdr3_nt: TGTGCCAGCAGTAGAGAAACCGGGACAGGAAAAAACATTCAGTACTTC; j_call: TRBJ2-4; d_call: TRBD1; clone_size: .; v_call: TRBV27
cdr3_aa: CASSKARQDYEQYF; cdr3_nt: TGTGCCAGCAGCAAAGCTCGGCAGGACTACGAGCAGTACTTC; j_call: TRBJ2-7; d_call: .; clone_size: .; v_call: TRBV21-1
cdr3_aa: CASSQPGLLRGDTQYF; cdr3_nt: TGTGCCAGCAGCCAACCTGGACTACTTCGGGGTGATACGCAGTATTTT; j_call: TRBJ2-3; d_call: .; clone_size: .; v_call: TRBV3-1/TRBV3-2
cdr3_aa: CASSSPGQGLYGYTF; cdr3_nt: TGTGCCAGCAGCTCTCCGGGACAGGGGCTCTATGGCTACACCTTC; j_call: TRBJ1-2; d_call: TRBD1; clone_size: .; v_call: TRBV13
cdr3_aa: CAWTDTLPGAFF; cdr3_nt: TGTGCCTGGACCGACACTCTCCCAGGGGCTTTCTTT; j_call: TRBJ1-1; d_call: .; clone_size: .; v_call: TRBV30
cdr3_aa: CASSGPGGRNEQFF; cdr3_nt: TGTGCCAGCAGCGGTCCGGGGGGGCGCAATGAGCAGTTCTTC; j_call: TRBJ2-1; d_call: TRBD2; clone_size: few; v_call: TRBV7-2
cdr3_aa: CASSFRGGELYTF; cdr3_nt: TGTGCCAGCAGTTTCAGAGGTGGGGAGTTATACACCTTC; j_call: TRBJ1-2; d_call: .; clone_size: .; v_call: TRBV12-3/TRBV12-4
cdr3_aa: CSVEGTSGSGGELFF; cdr3_nt: TGCAGCGTTGAGGGGACTAGCGGGAGTGGCGGGGAGCTGTTTTTT; j_call: TRBJ2-2; d_call: TRBD2; clone_size: .; v_call: TRBV29-1
cdr3_aa: CASSQDWSRFNEQFF; cdr3_nt: TGTGCCAGCAGCCAAGATTGGTCTAGATTCAATGAGCAGTTCTTC; j_call: TRBJ2-1; d_call: .; clone_size: once; v_call: TRBV3-1/TRBV3-2
cdr3_aa: CAIAGNQNTEAFF; cdr3_nt: TGTGCCATCGCGGGCAACCAGAACACTGAAGCTTTCTTT; j_call: TRBJ1-1; d_call: .; clone_size: .; v_call: TRBV10-3
cdr3_aa: CASSPGQGPTEAFF; cdr3_nt: TGTGCCAGCAGTCCGGGACAGGGGCCCACTGAAGCTTTCTTT; j_call: TRBJ1-1; d_call: TRBD1; clone_size: .; v_call: TRBV27
cdr3_aa: CASSEMIAGGNEQFF; cdr3_nt: TGTGCCAGCAGTGAAATGATAGCGGGGGGCAATGAGCAGTTCTTC; j_call: TRBJ2-1; d_call: TRBD2; clone_size: .; v_call: TRBV2
cdr3_aa: CASSDPGTGGNYGYTF; cdr3_nt: TGTGCCAGCAGTGACCCCGGGACAGGGGGCAACTATGGCTACACCTTC; j_call: TRBJ1-2; d_call: TRBD1; clone_size: .; v_call: TRBV7-9
cdr3_aa: CASSPGTGGPFSGNTIYF; cdr3_nt: TGTGCCAGCAGCCCCGGGACAGGGGGGCCTTTCTCTGGAAACACCATATATTTT; j_call: TRBJ1-3; d_call: TRBD1; clone_size: once; v_call: TRBV7-3
cdr3_aa: CASSKEGDRGENIQYF; cdr3_nt: TGTGCCAGCAGCAAAGAGGGGGACAGGGGGGAAAACATTCAGTACTTC; j_call: TRBJ2-4; d_call: .; clone_size: .; v_call: TRBV21-1
cdr3_aa: CASSTTGGVDYGYTF; cdr3_nt: TGTGCCAGCAGCACCACAGGGGGCGTTGACTATGGCTACACCTTC; j_call: TRBJ1-2; d_call: TRBD1; clone_size: .; v_call: TRBV7-9
cdr3_aa: CASSLNYGYTF; cdr3_nt: TGTGCCAGCAGTCTTAACTATGGCTACACCTTC; j_call: TRBJ1-2; d_call: .; clone_size: .; v_call: TRBV28
cdr3_aa: CASSLRGQTYNEQFF; cdr3_nt: TGTGCCAGTAGTCTTCGGGGACAGACCTACAATGAGCAGTTCTTC; j_call: TRBJ2-1; d_call: TRBD1; clone_size: .; v_call: TRBV19
cdr3_aa: CASSIDDMNTEAFF; cdr3_nt: TGTGCCAGTAGTATAGACGACATGAACACTGAAGCTTTCTTT; j_call: TRBJ1-1; d_call: .; clone_size: .; v_call: TRBV19
cdr3_aa: CASSRLAGNIADTQYF; cdr3_nt: TGTGCCAGCAGCCGACTAGCGGGGAATATCGCAGATACGCAGTATTTT; j_call: TRBJ2-3; d_call: TRBD2; clone_size: .; v_call: TRBV14
cdr3_aa: CASKLTGMEVAFF; cdr3_nt: TGCGCCAGTAAACTGACAGGGATGGAGGTAGCTTTCTTT; j_call: TRBJ1-1; d_call: TRBD1; clone_size: .; v_call: TRBV5-1
cdr3_aa: CASSQDFRGAAEAFF; cdr3_nt: TGTGCCAGCAGCCAAGATTTTCGGGGGGCTGCTGAAGCTTTCTTT; j_call: TRBJ1-1; d_call: .; clone_size: .; v_call: TRBV3-1/TRBV3-2
cdr3_aa: CSGGLSGRANEQFF; cdr3_nt: TGCAGCGGGGGGTTAAGCGGGAGGGCGAATGAGCAGTTCTTC; j_call: TRBJ2-1; d_call: TRBD2; clone_size: .; v_call: TRBV29-1
cdr3_aa: CASSEDGRRLFYTEAFF; cdr3_nt: TGTGCCAGCAGTGAAGATGGCAGGAGGTTATTTTACACTGAAGCTTTCTTT; j_call: TRBJ1-1; d_call: .; clone_size: once; v_call: TRBV6-1
cdr3_aa: CASSLVRYRRAYGYTF; cdr3_nt: TGTGCCAGCAGCTTAGTAAGGTACAGGAGGGCGTATGGCTACACCTTC; j_call: TRBJ1-2; d_call: .; clone_size: .; v_call: TRBV11-2
cdr3_aa: CASSRGGTPYGYTF; cdr3_nt: TGTGCCAGCAGTCGTGGAGGTACTCCCTATGGCTACACCTTC; j_call: TRBJ1-2; d_call: .; clone_size: .; v_call: TRBV7-2
cdr3_aa: CASSQVSVLAFF; cdr3_nt: TGTGCCAGCAGCCAAGTTTCGGTGCTGGCTTTCTTT; j_call: TRBJ1-1; d_call: .; clone_size: .; v_call: TRBV14
cdr3_aa: CASSPDYNRNTEAFF; cdr3_nt: TGTGCCAGCTCACCGGACTATAACAGGAACACTGAAGCTTTCTTT; j_call: TRBJ1-1; d_call: .; clone_size: .; v_call: TRBV18
cdr3_aa: CASSPPLGANTEAFF; cdr3_nt: TGTGCCAGCAGCCCCCCTTTAGGGGCGAACACTGAAGCTTTCTTT; j_call: TRBJ1-1; d_call: .; clone_size: .; v_call: TRBV5-4
cdr3_aa: CSAGPGSNQPQHF; cdr3_nt: TGCAGCGCTGGGCCGGGAAGCAATCAGCCCCAGCATTTT; j_call: TRBJ1-5; d_call: .; clone_size: .; v_call: TRBV29-1
cdr3_aa: CSVEAGTGYGYTF; cdr3_nt: TGCAGCGTTGAAGCGGGGACAGGGTATGGCTACACCTTC; j_call: TRBJ1-2; d_call: TRBD1; clone_size: .; v_call: TRBV29-1
cdr3_aa: CAWSQGLNTEAFF; cdr3_nt: TGTGCCTGGAGCCAGGGATTGAACACTGAAGCTTTCTTT; j_call: TRBJ1-1; d_call: .; clone_size: .; v_call: TRBV30
cdr3_aa: CASSRPGEGATNEKLFF; cdr3_nt: TGTGCCAGCTCACGACCCGGGGAGGGGGCAACTAATGAAAAACTGTTTTTT; j_call: TRBJ1-4; d_call: .; clone_size: .; v_call: TRBV18
cdr3_aa: CASSAGGQGDGYTF; cdr3_nt: TGTGCCAGCAGCGCAGGGGGACAGGGGGATGGCTACACCTTC; j_call: TRBJ1-2; d_call: TRBD1; clone_size: .; v_call: TRBV7-6
cdr3_aa: CASSPGHGTVEKLFF; cdr3_nt: TGTGCCAGCAGCCCCGGGCATGGGACTGTTGAAAAACTGTTTTTT; j_call: TRBJ1-4; d_call: .; clone_size: .; v_call: TRBV3-1/TRBV3-2
cdr3_aa: CASSLYGTANTGELFF; cdr3_nt: TGTGCCAGCAGCTTATATGGGACAGCGAACACCGGGGAGCTGTTTTTT; j_call: TRBJ2-2; d_call: TRBD1; clone_size: few; v_call: TRBV7-9
cdr3_aa: CATLGAGGVGYGYTF; cdr3_nt: TGTGCCACCCTTGGAGCGGGAGGGGTGGGGTATGGCTACACCTTC; j_call: TRBJ1-2; d_call: .; clone_size: .; v_call: TRBV15
cdr3_aa: CASSFPSGSNTGELFF; cdr3_nt: TGTGCCAGCAGCTTCCCCTCCGGGAGCAACACCGGGGAGCTGTTTTTT; j_call: TRBJ2-2; d_call: .; clone_size: .; v_call: TRBV7-8
cdr3_aa: CASSVLAGGPGDTQYF; cdr3_nt: TGTGCCAGCAGTGTCTTAGCGGGAGGGCCTGGAGATACGCAGTATTTT; j_call: TRBJ2-3; d_call: TRBD2; clone_size: .; v_call: TRBV28
cdr3_aa: CASSLWGENTEAFF; cdr3_nt: TGTGCCAGCAGCTTATGGGGCGAGAACACTGAAGCTTTCTTT; j_call: TRBJ1-1; d_call: .; clone_size: .; v_call: TRBV11-1
cdr3_aa: CASRDSGTGGDDYGYTF; cdr3_nt: TGTGCCAGTAGGGATTCCGGGACAGGGGGCGATGACTATGGCTACACCTTC; j_call: TRBJ1-2; d_call: TRBD1; clone_size: .; v_call: TRBV19
cdr3_aa: CASAVLAPTDTQYF; cdr3_nt: TGTGCCAGCGCGGTACTAGCCCCCACAGATACGCAGTATTTT; j_call: TRBJ2-3; d_call: .; clone_size: .; v_call: TRBV6-5
cdr3_aa: CASSLLTEVHGNTIYF; cdr3_nt: TGTGCCAGCAGTTTATTGACTGAGGTACATGGAAACACCATATATTTT; j_call: TRBJ1-3; d_call: .; clone_size: .; v_call: TRBV28
cdr3_aa: CASSLRAGSTEAFF; cdr3_nt: TGCGCCAGCAGCTTGAGGGCGGGGAGCACTGAAGCTTTCTTT; j_call: TRBJ1-1; d_call: .; clone_size: .; v_call: TRBV5-1
cdr3_aa: CASSLARSSGTDTQYF; cdr3_nt: TGTGCCAGCAGCTTAGCTCGATCTAGCGGCACAGATACGCAGTATTTT; j_call: TRBJ2-3; d_call: .; clone_size: .; v_call: TRBV7-2
cdr3_aa: CASSLTGLPYEQYF; cdr3_nt: TGTGCCAGCAGCTTAACGGGACTACCCTACGAGCAGTACTTC; j_call: TRBJ2-7; d_call: TRBD2; clone_size: .; v_call: TRBV3-1/TRBV3-2
cdr3_aa: CASRSGGPNTGELFF; cdr3_nt: TGTGCCAGCAGGTCAGGGGGTCCGAACACCGGGGAGCTGTTTTTT; j_call: TRBJ2-2; d_call: TRBD1; clone_size: once; v_call: TRBV7-3
cdr3_aa: CASSTGQGGDGKLFF; cdr3_nt: TGCGCCAGCAGCACTGGACAGGGCGGGGACGGAAAACTGTTTTTT; j_call: TRBJ1-4; d_call: TRBD1; clone_size: .; v_call: TRBV5-1
cdr3_aa: CASSLSRDLYNEQFF; cdr3_nt: TGTGCCAGCAGTTTATCGAGGGACTTATACAATGAGCAGTTCTTC; j_call: TRBJ2-1; d_call: .; clone_size: .; v_call: TRBV27
cdr3_aa: CASSQEGARFNEQFF; cdr3_nt: TGTGCCAGCAGCCAGGAGGGGGCGAGGTTCAATGAGCAGTTCTTC; j_call: TRBJ2-1; d_call: .; clone_size: once; v_call: TRBV14
cdr3_aa: CASSLGSIYEQYF; cdr3_nt: TGTGCCAGCAGTTTAGGGAGCATCTACGAGCAGTACTTC; j_call: TRBJ2-7; d_call: .; clone_size: .; v_call: TRBV28